Shown below are 31 T cell receptor beta chains from a single sample sequenced in a study of blood T cells in healthy people across ages. Using a J-beta primer mix together with a sample-barcoded 5' primer, a second PCR was run for about 6 to 11 cycles. TCRdb used MiXCR to reprocess the 5' RACE reads, holding one entry per CDR3 protein. This repertoire shows hundreds of thousands of distinct CDR3 sequences, approximately 30% found once; its top ten account for approximately 15%. The sequenced material came from blood. Receptors were obtained from an elderly woman in good health.

V is TRBV29-1 and J is TRBJ1-5, with 7 bases aligning to TRBD1. Germline V lookup: CDR1 SQVTM, CDR2 ANQGSEA. Losses at the gene ends were 6 bases for V and 6 bases for J; bases not matched to a gene: 11. This CDR3 has 14 residues. The CDR3 coding sequence is TGCAGCGTCCTTTTGGGAGGGGGCAGTCAGCCCCAGCATTTT. It yields the protein CSVLLGGGSQPQHF.

The gene calls are TRBV6-2 or TRBV6-3 and TRBJ2-3; maybe TRBD2 (5 bases). The germline CDR1 and CDR2 sequences are MNHEY and SVGEGT. CDR3 length: 16 residues. V was cut by 5 bases and J by 0 bases, with 15 bases left in between. For the CDR3, the DNA is TGTGCCAGCAGTACCGCTCAGTCGGGAAGCACAGATACGCAGTATTTT. This codes for CASSTAQSGSTDTQYF.

About this clonotype itself: This may stem from a read error, because a much larger clone lies one nucleotide away. This chain links TRBV30 with TRBJ2-1, with unresolved D. This CDR3 has 11 amino acids. Per the germline V gene, CDR1 is GTSNPN and CDR2 is SVGIG (reference sequence). V gave up 0 bases and J gave up 13 bases, with 10 bases separating them. CDR3 loop: CAWSVRETQFF. CDR3 DNA sequence: TGTGCCTGGAGTGTACGAGAGACCCAGTTCTTC.

V and J are TRBV10-2 and TRBJ2-7; tentatively, D is TRBD1 (5 bases). The ends were cut back, 6 bases at V and 5 bases at J, with 14 bases in the middle. The germline V gene has CDR1 WSHSY and CDR2 SAAADI. The CDR3 sequence is 13 residues long. CDR3 loop: CASRDQGYDEQYF. DNA of the CDR3: TGCGCCAGCAGGGACCAGGGCTATGACGAGCAGTACTTC.

This clonotype has more than one count but fewer than ten. The chain links TRBV6-1 to TRBJ2-7; weak D call: TRBD2 (5 bases). The germline V gene encodes CDR1 MNHNS and CDR2 SASEGT. Trimming left V 2 bases short and J 1 base short, with 12 bases between. The CDR3 is 15 residues long. CDR3 protein: CASSEMRVRSYEQYF. Here the CDR3 DNA reads TGTGCCAGCAGTGAAATGCGGGTCCGATCCTACGAGCAGTACTTC.

As regards this clonotype: The junction departs from the called germline gene at one end, perhaps through a read error. The rearrangement uses TRBV3-1 and TRBJ1-6, with D uncertain. CDR1 and CDR2 from the germline V gene are LGHDT and YNNKEL (reference sequence). The CDR3 sequence is 15 residues long. The CDR3 sequence is CASSQDFNSNSPFHF. The CDR3 nucleotides read TGTGCCAGCAGCCAAGATTTTAACAGTAATTCACCCTTCCACTTT.

The table lists this clonotype with a few counts. The chain uses TRBV29-1 and TRBJ1-1; 7 nucleotides line up with TRBD1. The CDR3 is made up of 13 amino acids. Germline-derived CDR1 and CDR2 are SQVTM and ANQGSEA. CDR3 DNA sequence: TGCGGCTCCAGGGGGGGGCCTGGTACTGAAGCTTTCTTT. Amino acid sequence: CGSRGGPGTEAFF.

This clonotype was observed at least ten times. V gene TRBV20-1 combines with J gene TRBJ1-2; D remains unclear. The V end lost 3 bases, the J end lost 2 bases, and 7 bases lay between the germline ends. CDR3 length: 12 amino acids. CDR1 and CDR2 from the germline V gene are DFQATT and SNEGSKA (reference sequence). The CDR3 nucleotides are TGCAGTGCTAGTAAAGAGAACTATGGCTACACCTTC. Its translation is CSASKENYGYTF.

The rearrangement uses TRBV20-1 and TRBJ1-4, with TRBD1 as a possible D gene (6 bases). Germline V gene data show CDR1 as DFQATT and CDR2 as SNEGSKA (reference sequence). The V gene lost 4 bases and the J gene lost 7 bases, with 28 bases spanning the gap. The CDR3 covers 18 residues. The CDR3 sequence: CSANTRDKGLGWREKLFF. The CDR3 DNA reads TGCAGTGCTAATACCCGGGACAAGGGATTAGGTTGGCGTGAAAAACTGTTTTTT.

This clonotype was picked up many times. Possible read error: a much larger clone is one base away. J is TRBJ2-5 and V is TRBV3-1; D gene unclear. This CDR3 contains 13 residues. V was shortened by 1 base and J by 11 bases, with 14 bases between the two germline ends. The germline V gene has CDR1 LGHDT and CDR2 YNNKEL (reference sequence). Here the CDR3 reads CASSQGLINEQYF. The CDR3 nucleotides are TGTGCCAGCAGCCAAGGTCTAATAAATGAGCAGTACTTC.

Many counts were recorded for this clonotype. The chain has TRBV9 and TRBJ2-7; 13 positions match TRBD2. The CDR3 loop spans 15 amino acids. The germline V gene encodes CDR1 SGDLS and CDR2 YYNGEE. V lost 3 bases, J lost 5 bases, and 5 bases stayed unmatched. In nucleotides, the CDR3 is TGTGCCAGCAGCGACACGGGACTAGCGGGGAACGAGCAGTACTTC. Encoded protein: CASSDTGLAGNEQYF.

Note on this clonotype: The junction departs from germline at one end; a sequencing error may be responsible. V and J are TRBV12-3 or TRBV12-4 and TRBJ2-7; the D is unclear. The CDR3 is 14 residues long. CDR3 residues: CASSLGVSAYEEYF. Written as DNA, the CDR3 is TGTGCCAGCAGCCTCGGAGTGTCCGCCTACGAGGAGTACTTC.

This clonotype was counted ten times or more. The J gene is TRBJ2-5, the V gene TRBV5-5; 7 bases are shared with TRBD2. After removal of 3 bases from V and 4 bases from J, the junction contained 6 bases not matched to a gene. CDR1 SGHKS and CDR2 YYEKEE come from the germline V gene (reference sequence). There are 14 residues in the CDR3. The CDR3 bases are TGTGCCAGCAGCTCCGGGACTACTCCAGAGACCCAGTACTTC. Translating gives CASSSGTTPETQYF. Full variable domain (rest looked up from reference TRBV5-5 and TRBJ2-5): DAGVTQSPTHLIKTRGQQVTLRCSPISGHKSVSWYQQVLGQGPQFIFQYYEKEERGRGNFPDRFSARQFPNYSSELNVNALLLGDSALYLCASSSGTTPETQYFGPGTRLLVL.

The CDR3: CASSFGTGRNIQYF. CDR3 sequence (DNA): TGCGCCAGCAGCTTCGGGACAGGGCGAAACATTCAGTACTTC. The rearrangement links TRBV5-1 to TRBJ2-4; 9 bases are a match to TRBD1. V shed 2 bases and J 6 bases; nucleotides not matched to a gene: 3. This CDR3 has 14 amino acids. CDR1 and CDR2 from the germline V gene are SGHRS and YFSETQ.

This clonotype turned up a few times. V and J are TRBV3-1 and TRBJ2-2; D is uncertain. The V gene lost 5 bases and the J gene lost 3 bases, with 13 bases spanning the gap. The CDR3 totals 15 residues. Germline V gives CDR1 LGHDT, CDR2 YNNKEL (reference sequence). The CDR3 spells CASSGGLTYTGELFF. CDR3 in DNA: TGTGCCAGCAGCGGCGGCCTCACGTACACCGGGGAGCTGTTTTTT.

This clonotype was seen only a few times. Since a much larger clone is just one base distant, this may be a read error. The chain employs TRBV20-1 and TRBJ2-1; TRBD2 aligns across 11 bases. The J call is in doubt because the DNA end fits TRBJ2-7 better. The CDR3 extends over 17 amino acids. Germline lookup yields CDR1 DFQATT and CDR2 SNEGSKA (reference sequence). For the CDR3, the DNA is TGCAGTGCTAGAGGTTTTAGCGGGGGGGCGACCTACAATGAGCAGTACTTC. This translates into CSARGFSGGATYNEQYF.

A word on this clonotype: This may come from a read error, since a much larger clone is one base off. Lacking the conserved final phenylalanine or tryptophan, this CDR3 likely reflects a read error. The chain combines TRBV7-2 with TRBJ1-1; a weak D match, TRBD1 (5 bases). Germline assignment: CDR1 SGHTA and CDR2 FQGNSA. CDR3 length: 15 residues. V lost 5 bases and J lost 1, with 14 bases in between. The CDR3, as DNA: TGTGCCAGCAGCCCCAGATCTCAGGGGAACACTGAAGCTTTCTGT. Translating it yields CASSPRSQGNTEAFC.

The chain recombines TRBV7-2 with TRBJ1-6; 9 nucleotides match TRBD1. After removal of 5 bases from V and 9 bases from J, the junction contained 2 bases not matched to a gene. The CDR3 is 13 amino acids. From germline, CDR1 is SGHTA and CDR2 FQGNSA. The DNA of the CDR3 is TGTGCCAGCAGCCAGGGACAGGGTTCACCCCTCCACTTT. Translation: CASSQGQGSPLHF.

J is TRBJ2-4 and V is TRBV7-2, with D possibly TRBD2 on 6 matching bases. The J call may be wrong; the DNA end is better matched by TRBJ2-7. The CDR3 sequence is 12 residues long. Per germline, CDR1 SGHTA and CDR2 FQGNSA. Here the CDR3 DNA reads TGTGCCAGCAGCGTTGCTAGCGACGAGCAGTACTTC. Its protein product is CASSVASDEQYF.

This clonotype has at least ten counts. The chain recombines TRBV12-3 or TRBV12-4 with TRBJ2-7; a possible D gene is TRBD2 (5 bases). This CDR3 spans 17 amino acids. Trimming stripped 2 bases from V and 1 base from J, with 18 bases between. In DNA, the CDR3 is TGTGCCAGCAGTTTAAGTAGGGAGAGACATAGATCCTACGAGCAGTACTTC. Protein sequence: CASSLSRERHRSYEQYF.

This chain links TRBV7-3 with TRBJ2-1; the match to TRBD1 covers 7 bases. Gene TRBJ2-7 matches the end of the DNA better, so the J call may be wrong. The CDR3 runs 15 residues. The V gene's germline CDR1 is SGHTA and CDR2 FQGTGA. CDR3 coding DNA: TGTGCCAGCAGCTTAATAGGGGGCTCCTACAATGAGCAGTACTTC. It codes for CASSLIGGSYNEQYF.

This clonotype appeared many times. The gene calls are TRBV4-1 and TRBJ2-3; 9 nucleotides align to TRBD2. From germline, CDR1 is MGHRA and CDR2 YSYEKL. V shed 3 bases, J shed 5 bases, and the junction held 9 bases outside the gene matches. The CDR3 runs to 16 residues. The CDR3 is CASSQDAGLAIDTQYF. Here the CDR3 DNA reads TGCGCCAGCAGCCAGGACGCAGGACTAGCGATAGATACGCAGTATTTT.

In the case of this clonotype: A much larger clone lies a single base off, so this may be a read error. The J gene is TRBJ2-1, the V gene TRBV5-1; 10 nucleotides line up with TRBD2. The J call may be wrong; the DNA end is better matched by TRBJ2-7. Germline loops: CDR1 SGHRS, CDR2 YFSETQ. CDR3 length: 19 amino acids. CDR3 in DNA: TGCGCCAGCAGCGGTAGCGGGGGGCCTTATCAGACCTCCTACAATGAGCAGTACTTC. Its translation: CASSGSGGPYQTSYNEQYF.

This clonotype was counted ten times or more. This sequence joins TRBV12-3 or TRBV12-4 and TRBJ1-4, with TRBD1 matching over 9 bases. Trimming cost V 6 bases and J 8 bases; bases outside gene matches: 10. The CDR3 consists of 15 residues. CDR3 sequence: CASRTYRGQGEKLFF. DNA for the CDR3: TGTGCCAGCAGAACCTACAGGGGGCAAGGGGAAAAACTGTTTTTT.

At least ten counts were recorded for this clonotype. The CDR3 is CASSSQRGGRFSQETQYF. The CDR3 nucleotides read TGTGCCAGCAGCTCTCAGCGGGGGGGACGGTTTAGTCAAGAGACCCAGTACTTC. The chain combines TRBV9 with TRBJ2-5, with 10 bases lining up with TRBD2. The J segment lost 2 bases and the V segment lost 4 bases, leaving 14 bases of the junction unmatched. Germline V gives CDR1 SGDLS, CDR2 YYNGEE. The CDR3 is made up of 18 amino acids.

The rearrangement joins TRBV30 to TRBJ2-2; D might be TRBD1 (6 bases). Trimming took 2 bases from V and 6 from J, leaving 16 bases between them. Germline V lookup: CDR1 GTSNPN, CDR2 SVGIG (reference sequence). The CDR3 is made up of 15 amino acids. CDR3 coding DNA: TGTGCCTGGAGTAAACCGCAGGGGTGGGCCGGGGAGCTGTTTTTT. This translates into CAWSKPQGWAGELFF.

The chain couples TRBV6-5 to TRBJ2-1, with 11 bases aligning to TRBD2. Germline-derived CDR1 and CDR2 are MNHEY and SVGAGI. The CDR3 is made up of 14 amino acids. Germline trimming cut 10 bases from V and 5 bases from J; bases unmatched to any gene: 7. The CDR3 loop is CATLGLAGDNEQFF. The CDR3 DNA follows: TGTGCCACCCTAGGACTAGCGGGCGACAATGAGCAGTTCTTC.

This clonotype was observed a handful of times. The chain recombines TRBV19 with TRBJ1-2; D not certain. CDR1 and CDR2 from the germline V gene are LNHDA and SQIVND (reference sequence). Deletions cut 3 bases from V and 8 bases from J, with 10 bases between. The CDR3 consists of 12 residues. The CDR3 sequence: CASSIAGGGYTF. Written as DNA, the CDR3 is TGTGCCAGTAGTATCGCCGGCGGCGGCTACACCTTC.

This chain uses TRBV7-3 with TRBJ1-1; no clear D gene. Deletions cut 5 bases from V and 0 bases from J, with 10 bases between. Germline values: CDR1 SGHTA, CDR2 FQGTGA. This CDR3 comprises 14 residues. In nucleotides, the CDR3 is TGTGCCAGCAGCCAACTGCCGATGAACACTGAAGCTTTCTTT. Amino acid sequence: CASSQLPMNTEAFF.

This clonotype was detected a few times. The chain carries TRBV6-2 or TRBV6-3 and TRBJ1-1; TRBD1 aligns across 8 bases. The CDR3 sequence is 14 residues long. CDR1 is MNHEY, CDR2 SVGEGT, per germline. J was trimmed by 3 bases and V by 5 bases; bases with no gene match: 5. This CDR3 is CASSLRGLDTEAFF. CDR3 sequence (DNA): TGTGCCAGCAGTCTCAGGGGGCTCGACACTGAAGCTTTCTTT.

This clonotype was counted between two and nine times. A read error may be the cause here, since a much bigger clone is one base away. This chain uses TRBV6-5 with TRBJ2-5, with 13 bases identical to TRBD2. Germline-derived CDR1 and CDR2 are MNHEY and SVGAGI. The CDR3 runs to 15 residues. V lost 6 bases to trimming and J lost 11 bases; unmatched junction nucleotides: 12. The CDR3 sequence is CASRPTSGGANEQYF. DNA of the CDR3: TGTGCCAGCAGGCCTACTAGCGGGGGGGCAAATGAGCAGTACTTC.